This T cell receptor (beta chain) came from a study of CD4 T cells in relation to SARS-CoV-2 and coronaviruses. The overall study: The restricting HLA molecule for shared crossreactive spike epitopes was mapped. Study-wide points: The cross-reactivity analysis covered only spike protein, not other viral proteins.

CD4+ T cells from unexposed donors were obtained before the COVID-19 pandemic (2011-2018). CD4 enrichment then naive enrichment separated naive from memory CD4+ cells. Measured with immunoSEQ multiplex PCR; TCRdb has only the in-frame clones, and not every one. The sample records approximately 70,000 clones, over 85% being singletons. This clone appeared a single time. Its antigen is still unknown. The CDR3 runs to 16 residues. V lost 2 bases to trimming and J lost 5 bases; unmatched junction nucleotides: 4. Germline lookup yields CDR1 KGHDR and CDR2 SFDVKD. The sample taken for sequencing was naive CD4+ T cells from PBMCs. Subset reported: naive CD4+ T cells isolated by negative enrichment. The V and J genes are TRBV24-1 and TRBJ1-4, with 10 bases lining up with TRBD1. The origin of this receptor is a human donor in good health. CDR3 coding DNA: TGTGCCACCAGTGATTCGACAGGGGGCCGGAATGAAAAACTGTTTTTT. This codes for CATSDSTGGRNEKLFF.